A few counts support the clone carrying this TCR beta chain. Its specificity is not known. From the second PCR step, alpha and beta chains were amplified apart. Cells stained for CD3, CD4, CD8, CD45RA, CD27 and viability were sorted into four CD45RA/CD27 subsets. This sample was included in a study of naive and memory T cell subsets. Findings and limits, study-wide: Naive repertoires, especially CD8, held a few larger clonotypes, possibly memory cells re-expressing CD45RA. Naive and memory repertoire findings lacked a ground truth for validation.

The CDR3 has 15 amino acids. V lost 1 base and J lost 8, with 15 bases in between. Germline loops: CDR1 SGHVS, CDR2 FQNEAQ. Both TRBC1 and TRBC2 were covered by a beta constant-region primer of two equimolar oligonucleotides. Ligated cDNA was amplified by four rounds of PCR with nested alpha and beta constant-region primers and SP2. In TCRdb, the UMI-ligation and nested PCR reads were re-called with MiXCR into one record per CDR3 protein. Of around 140,000 distinct CDR3 sequences listed, approximately 21% are singletons. Input material: naive CD8+ T cells from blood. The origin of this receptor is a human donor in good health. The chain links TRBV7-8 to TRBJ2-1; D gene ambiguous. CDR3 sequence (DNA): TGTGCCAGCAGCTTAGTCCCCCGGCGTATGGATGAGCAGTTCTTC. Its translation: CASSLVPRRMDEQFF.